This TCR beta chain was sequenced during a study of blood T cell repertoires in COVID-19. Study context: From the United States, Italy and Spain came samples of acute and convalescent COVID-19.

From germline, CDR1 is MRHNA and CDR2 SNTAGT. The CDR3 contains 15 residues. Trimming left V 2 bases short and J 8 bases short, with 15 bases between. TCRdb keeps only in-frame clones here, not all; method: immunoSEQ multiplex PCR. The sample holds fewer than 200,000 clones, approximately 74% seen once. Sequenced: peripheral blood. The origin of this receptor is a woman older than 75 with acute or convalescent COVID-19. The chain is built from TRBV6-4 and TRBJ2-2, with D possibly being TRBD2 (5 bases). The CDR3 DNA reads TGTGCCAGCAGTGACCGGACTGGGAGAAGGGGGGAGCTGTTTTTT. Protein product: CASSDRTGRRGELFF.